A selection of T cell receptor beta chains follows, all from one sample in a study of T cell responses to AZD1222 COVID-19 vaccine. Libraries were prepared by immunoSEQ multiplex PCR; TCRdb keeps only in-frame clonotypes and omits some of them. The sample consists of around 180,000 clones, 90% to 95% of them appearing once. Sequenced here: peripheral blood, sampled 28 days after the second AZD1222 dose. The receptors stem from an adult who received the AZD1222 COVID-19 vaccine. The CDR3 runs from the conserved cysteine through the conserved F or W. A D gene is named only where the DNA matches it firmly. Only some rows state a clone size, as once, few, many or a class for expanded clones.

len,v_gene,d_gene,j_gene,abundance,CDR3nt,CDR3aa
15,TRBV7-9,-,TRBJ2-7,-,TGTGCCAGCAGCTTCCGGGCCGGCTCGGCCTACGAGCAGTACTTC,CASSFRAGSAYEQYF
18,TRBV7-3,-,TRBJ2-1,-,TGTGCCAGCAGCTTAACGTTGGTCGCAGGGTCGGGGTACAATGAGCAGTTCTTC,CASSLTLVAGSGYNEQFF
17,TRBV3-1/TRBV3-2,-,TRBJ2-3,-,TGTGCCAGCAGCCACTGTCTCCGGGCCTTACGTTGGGATACGCAGTATTTT,CASSHCLRALRWDTQYF
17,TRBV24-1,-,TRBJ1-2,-,TGTGCCACCAGTGCGGCCGGGGGGGCGCGTGGGAACTATGGCTACACCTTC,CATSAAGGARGNYGYTF
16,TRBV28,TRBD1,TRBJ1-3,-,TGTGCCAGCAGGGGCGGGGGACAGTTCTCTGGAAACACCATATATTTT,CASRGGGQFSGNTIYF
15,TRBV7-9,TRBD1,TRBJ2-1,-,TGTGCCAGCAGCTTAGGGGACAGGGATTACAATGAGCAGTTCTTC,CASSLGDRDYNEQFF
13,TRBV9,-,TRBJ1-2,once,TGTGCCAGCAGCGTAGTAGGACGGCGGGGCTACACCTTC,CASSVVGRRGYTF
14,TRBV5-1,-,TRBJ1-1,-,TGCGCCAGCAGAGTGGCTCGTGAGAACACTGAAGCTTTCTTT,CASRVARENTEAFF
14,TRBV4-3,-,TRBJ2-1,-,TGCGCCAGCAGCCAAGAAAGGATTGGGAATGAGCAGTTCTTC,CASSQERIGNEQFF
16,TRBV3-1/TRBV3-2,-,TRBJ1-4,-,TGTGCCAGCAGCCACCGCGTCGGGACAACTAATGAAAAACTGTTTTTT,CASSHRVGTTNEKLFF
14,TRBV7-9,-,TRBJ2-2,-,TGTGCCAGCAAGGTCTCTCCGAACACCGGGGAGCTGTTTTTT,CASKVSPNTGELFF
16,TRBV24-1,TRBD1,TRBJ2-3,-,TGTGCCACCAGTGATCCAGGGACAGGTCCCACAGATACGCAGTATTTT,CATSDPGTGPTDTQYF
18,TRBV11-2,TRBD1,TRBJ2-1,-,TGTGCCAGCAGCCGGATCTCGGTTGCCGGGACAGGGGCCAATGAGCAGTTCTTC,CASSRISVAGTGANEQFF
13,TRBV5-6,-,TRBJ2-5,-,TGTGCCAGCCGGTTGGGGGTGGTAGAGACCCAGTACTTC,CASRLGVVETQYF
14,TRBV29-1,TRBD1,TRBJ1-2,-,TGCAGCGTAGGACAGGGGGTAGGGGATGGTGGCTACACCTTC,CSVGQGVGDGGYTF
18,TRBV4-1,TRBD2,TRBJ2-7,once,TGCGCCAGCAGCCAAGGGACTAGCGGGGGGTCCCTATCCTACGAGCAGTACTTC,CASSQGTSGGSLSYEQYF
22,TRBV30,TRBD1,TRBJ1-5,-,TGTGCCTGGAGCGACGGGATATGGACTAGGGACAGGGGGCGAACTGTCAATCAGCCCCAGCATTTT,CAWSDGIWTRDRGRTVNQPQHF
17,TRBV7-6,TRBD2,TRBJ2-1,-,TGTGCCAGCAGCCATAGAGGACTAGCGGGGCCCCACAATGAGCAGTTCTTC,CASSHRGLAGPHNEQFF
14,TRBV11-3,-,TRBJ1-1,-,TGTGCCAGCAGCACCCGGACAGAGGGAACTGAAGCTTTCTTT,CASSTRTEGTEAFF
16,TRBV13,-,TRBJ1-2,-,TGTGCCAGCAGCTTAGGCCGAGGCAGGGGTAACTATGGCTACACCTTC,CASSLGRGRGNYGYTF
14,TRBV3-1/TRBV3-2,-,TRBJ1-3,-,TGTGCCAGCAGCCAAGGGGGGGATGGAAACACCATATATTTT,CASSQGGDGNTIYF
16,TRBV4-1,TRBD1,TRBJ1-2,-,TGCGCCAGCAGCCAACCACAGGGGACAGCTCCCTATGGCTACACCTTC,CASSQPQGTAPYGYTF
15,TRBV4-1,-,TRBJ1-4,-,TGCGCCAGCAGCCCTAGGGGTAGTCAGGATGAAAAACTGTTTTTT,CASSPRGSQDEKLFF
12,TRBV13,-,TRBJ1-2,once,TGTGCCAGCAGCTTAGACCCGGGGGGCTACACCTTC,CASSLDPGGYTF
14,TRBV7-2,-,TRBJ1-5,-,TGTGCCAGCAGCCGGAATGGGGGCAATCAGCCCCAGCATTTT,CASSRNGGNQPQHF
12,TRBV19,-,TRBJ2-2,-,TGTGCATCGTCCCCCAACACCGGGGAGCTGTTTTTT,CASSPNTGELFF
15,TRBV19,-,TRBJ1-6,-,TGTGCCAGTAGTTTCGACGGGCAGAATAATTCACCCCTCCACTTT,CASSFDGQNNSPLHF
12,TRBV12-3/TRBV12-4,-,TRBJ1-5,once,TGTGCCAGCAATTCTTGGGGTCAGCCCCAGCATTTT,CASNSWGQPQHF
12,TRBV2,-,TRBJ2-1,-,TGTGCCAGCAGTGAACGGGTAACGGAGCAGTTCTTC,CASSERVTEQFF
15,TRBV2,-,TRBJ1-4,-,TGTGCCAGCAGAGGGTGGACCACCTCTAATGAAAAACTGTTTTTT,CASRGWTTSNEKLFF
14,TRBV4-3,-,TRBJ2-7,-,TGCGCCAGCAGCCAAGTAGCAGGGAACCACGAGCAGTACTTC,CASSQVAGNHEQYF
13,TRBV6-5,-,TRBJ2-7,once,TGTGCCAGCAGCGAGAACCAGGGAGGTCCGCAGTACTTC,CASSENQGGPQYF
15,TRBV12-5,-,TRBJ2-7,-,TGTGCTAGTGGTTTGGCGGGACGGATCTCCTACGAGCAGTACTTC,CASGLAGRISYEQYF
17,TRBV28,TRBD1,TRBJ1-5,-,TGTGCCAGCAGTTTACCTCGACAGGGCCTTAGCAATCAGCCCCAGCATTTT,CASSLPRQGLSNQPQHF
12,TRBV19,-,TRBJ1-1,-,TGTGCCAGTAGTCTTTCGGGGTCTGAGGCTTTCTTT,CASSLSGSEAFF
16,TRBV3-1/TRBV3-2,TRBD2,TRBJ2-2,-,TGTGCCAGCAGCCAAGGTTTCAGCGGGAGTGCCGGGGAGCTGTTTTTT,CASSQGFSGSAGELFF
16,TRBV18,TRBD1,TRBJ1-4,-,TGTGCCAGCTCACCAACAGGGGCTCCATCACCAGAAAAACTGTTTTTT,CASSPTGAPSPEKLFF
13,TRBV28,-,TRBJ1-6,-,TGTGCCAGCAAGGAGCGTGGGGGGCCACCCCTCCACTTT,CASKERGGPPLHF
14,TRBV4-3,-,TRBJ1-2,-,TGCGCCAGCAGCCAAGAAGTCCGTGAGGATGGCTACACCTTC,CASSQEVREDGYTF
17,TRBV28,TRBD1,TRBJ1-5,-,TGTGCCAGCAGTTTAGACAGGGGCTACTATAGCAATCAGCCCCAGCATTTT,CASSLDRGYYSNQPQHF